This entry is about one TCR beta chain. Every one of the donors was a Caucasian adult that lived in Nashville, Tennessee. J gave up 5 bases and V 8 bases, and 8 bases lay outside the gene matches. Germline V gene sequence: CDR1 MNHNY, CDR2 SVGAGI (reference sequence). The CDR3 spans 14 residues. An assay was performed, and its level was deep. Input per replicate PCR of unsorted PBMC was about 300 ng DNA, corresponding to roughly 30,000 T cell genomes. Sequencing was performed with immunoSEQ multiplex PCR; in TCRdb, only in-frame clones are kept and a portion is missing. This repertoire shows about 560,000 clones, around 76% found once; its top ten account for about 12%. This sample was included in a study of shared clonotypes between healthy human individuals. Looking at the study overall: The study enrolled two women and three men aged 18 to 49.

Sequencing was carried out using PBMCs. This TCR was sampled from a woman between 35 and 50 years old in good health. Some clones in this sample may be carry-over from other donors' samples. This sequence joins TRBV6-6 and TRBJ2-2; 7 bases are shared with TRBD1. The CDR3 spells CASSLTGETGELFF. CDR3 nucleotides: TGTGCCAGCTCTCTAACAGGGGAGACCGGGGAGCTGTTTTTT.